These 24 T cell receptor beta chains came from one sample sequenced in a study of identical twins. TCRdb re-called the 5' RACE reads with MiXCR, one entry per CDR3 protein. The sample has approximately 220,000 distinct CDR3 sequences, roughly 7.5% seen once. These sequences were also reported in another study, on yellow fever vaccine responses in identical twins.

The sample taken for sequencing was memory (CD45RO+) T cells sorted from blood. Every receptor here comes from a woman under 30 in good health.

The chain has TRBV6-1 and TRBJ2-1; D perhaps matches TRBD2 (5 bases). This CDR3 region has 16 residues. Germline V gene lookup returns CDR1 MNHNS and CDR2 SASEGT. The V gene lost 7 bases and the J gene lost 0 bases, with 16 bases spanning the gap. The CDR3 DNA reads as TGTGCCAGCACCCAATCCTTTAGCGCCTCCTACAATGAGCAGTTCTTC. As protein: CASTQSFSASYNEQFF.

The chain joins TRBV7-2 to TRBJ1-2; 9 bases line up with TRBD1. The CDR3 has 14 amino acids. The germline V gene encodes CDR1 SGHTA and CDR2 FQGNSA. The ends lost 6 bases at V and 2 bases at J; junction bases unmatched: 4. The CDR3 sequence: CASSTGGLNYGYTF. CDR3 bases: TGTGCCAGCAGTACAGGGGGCCTCAACTATGGCTACACCTTC.

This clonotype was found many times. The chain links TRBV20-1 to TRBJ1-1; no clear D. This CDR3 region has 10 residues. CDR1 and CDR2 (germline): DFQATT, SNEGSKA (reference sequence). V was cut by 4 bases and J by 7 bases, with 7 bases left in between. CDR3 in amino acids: CSATKGEAFF. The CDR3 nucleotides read TGCAGTGCTACCAAGGGTGAAGCTTTCTTT.

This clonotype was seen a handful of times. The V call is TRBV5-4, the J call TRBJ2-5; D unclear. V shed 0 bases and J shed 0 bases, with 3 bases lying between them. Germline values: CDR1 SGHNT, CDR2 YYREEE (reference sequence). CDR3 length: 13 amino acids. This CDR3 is CASSLEYQETQYF. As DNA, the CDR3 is TGTGCCAGCAGCTTGGAGTACCAAGAGACCCAGTACTTC.

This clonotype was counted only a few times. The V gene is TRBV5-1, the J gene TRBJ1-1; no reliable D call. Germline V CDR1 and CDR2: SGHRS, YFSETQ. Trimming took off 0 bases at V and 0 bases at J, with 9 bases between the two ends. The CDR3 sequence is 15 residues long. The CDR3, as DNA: TGCGCCAGCAGCTTGGCCGGGATCTTGAACACTGAAGCTTTCTTT. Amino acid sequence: CASSLAGILNTEAFF.

CDR3 residues: CASSQGQGRETQYF. CDR3 nucleotide sequence: TGTGCCAGCAGCCAGGGACAGGGGCGAGAGACCCAGTACTTC. J is TRBJ2-5 and V is TRBV3-1; 10 bases are shared with TRBD1. The germline V gene has CDR1 LGHDT and CDR2 YNNKEL (reference sequence). The CDR3 sequence is 14 residues long. The V segment lost 3 bases and the J segment 4 bases; nucleotides outside the gene matches: 2.

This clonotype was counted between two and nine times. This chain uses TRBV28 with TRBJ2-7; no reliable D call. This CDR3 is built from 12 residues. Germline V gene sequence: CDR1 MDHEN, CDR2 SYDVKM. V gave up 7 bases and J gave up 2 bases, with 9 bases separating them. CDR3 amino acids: CASIGLPYEQYF. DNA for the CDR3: TGTGCCAGCATAGGCCTACCCTACGAGCAGTACTTC. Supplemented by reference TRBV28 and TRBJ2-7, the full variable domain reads DVKVTQSSRYLVKRTGEKVFLECVQDMDHENMFWYRQDPGLGLRLIYFSYDVKMKEKGDIPEGYSVSREKKERFSLILESASTNQTSMYLCASIGLPYEQYFGPGTRLTVT.

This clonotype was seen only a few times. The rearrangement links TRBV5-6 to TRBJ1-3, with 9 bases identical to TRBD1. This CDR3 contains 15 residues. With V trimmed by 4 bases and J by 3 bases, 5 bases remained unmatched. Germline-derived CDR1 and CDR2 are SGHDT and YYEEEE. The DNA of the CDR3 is TGTGCCAGCAGCCTACAGGGGGCAGGTGGAAACACCATATATTTT. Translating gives CASSLQGAGGNTIYF.

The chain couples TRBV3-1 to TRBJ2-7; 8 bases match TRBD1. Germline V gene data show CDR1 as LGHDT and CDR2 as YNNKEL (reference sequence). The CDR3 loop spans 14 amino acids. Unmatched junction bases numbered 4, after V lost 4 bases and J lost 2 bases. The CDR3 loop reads CASSPSGQAYEQYF. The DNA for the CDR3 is TGTGCCAGCAGCCCTTCGGGACAGGCCTACGAGCAGTACTTC.

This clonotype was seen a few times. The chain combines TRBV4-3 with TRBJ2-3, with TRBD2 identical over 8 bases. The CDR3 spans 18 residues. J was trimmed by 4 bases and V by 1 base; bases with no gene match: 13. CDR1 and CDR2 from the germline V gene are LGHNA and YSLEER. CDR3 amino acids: CASSQGEWREVWADTQYF. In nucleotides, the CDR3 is TGCGCCAGCAGCCAAGGAGAATGGCGGGAGGTTTGGGCAGATACGCAGTATTTT.

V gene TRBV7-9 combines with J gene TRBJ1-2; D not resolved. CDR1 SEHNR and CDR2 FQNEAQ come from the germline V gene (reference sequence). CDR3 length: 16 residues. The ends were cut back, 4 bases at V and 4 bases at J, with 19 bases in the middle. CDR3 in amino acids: CASSSQSGSGIYGYTF. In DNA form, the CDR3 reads TGTGCCAGCAGCTCCCAGAGCGGGAGCGGTATCTATGGCTACACCTTC.

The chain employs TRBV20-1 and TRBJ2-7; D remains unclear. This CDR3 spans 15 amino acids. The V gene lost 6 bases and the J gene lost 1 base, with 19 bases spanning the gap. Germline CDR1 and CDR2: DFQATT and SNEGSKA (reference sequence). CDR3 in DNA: TGCAGTGCACCCAGAGAAGGGTCGTCATCCTACGAGCAGTACTTC. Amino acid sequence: CSAPREGSSSYEQYF.

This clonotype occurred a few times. CDR3 loop: CASRPGPRIEEQYF. In DNA form, the CDR3 reads TGTGCCAGCAGACCGGGACCCAGGATAGAGGAGCAGTACTTC. The chain has TRBV2 and TRBJ2-7, with D possibly called TRBD1 or TRBD2 (5 bases each). The CDR3 runs to 14 residues. V was trimmed by 6 bases and J by 7 bases, leaving 19 bases between them. The germline V gene encodes CDR1 SNHLY and CDR2 FYNNEI.

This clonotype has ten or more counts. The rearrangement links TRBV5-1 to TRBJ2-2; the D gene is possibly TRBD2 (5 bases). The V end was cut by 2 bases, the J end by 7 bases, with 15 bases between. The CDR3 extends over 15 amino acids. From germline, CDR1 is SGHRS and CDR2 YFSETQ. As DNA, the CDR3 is TGCGCCAGCAGCTTTTTGCGGGCGAGTGGCGGGGAGCTGTTTTTT. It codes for CASSFLRASGGELFF.

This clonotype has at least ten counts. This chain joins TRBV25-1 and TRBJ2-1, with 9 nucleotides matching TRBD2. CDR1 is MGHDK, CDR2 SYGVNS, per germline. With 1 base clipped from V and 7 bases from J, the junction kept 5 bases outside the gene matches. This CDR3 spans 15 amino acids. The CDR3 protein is CASSESGSGSNEQFF. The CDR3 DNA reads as TGTGCCAGCAGTGAATCTGGTAGCGGGAGTAATGAGCAGTTCTTC.

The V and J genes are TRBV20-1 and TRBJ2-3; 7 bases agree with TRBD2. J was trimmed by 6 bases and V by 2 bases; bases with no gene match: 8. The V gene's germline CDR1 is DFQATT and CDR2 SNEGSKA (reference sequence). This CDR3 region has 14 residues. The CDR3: CSARSPRGVDTQYF. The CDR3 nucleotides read TGCAGTGCTAGATCCCCCCGGGGGGTGGATACGCAGTATTTT.

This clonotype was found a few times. CDR3 sequence reads: CASIPRAGGSYGYTF. In nucleotides, the CDR3 is TGTGCCAGCATCCCTCGGGCAGGGGGCTCTTATGGCTACACCTTC. V is TRBV27 and J is TRBJ1-2, with 8 bases aligning to TRBD1. Germline V lookup: CDR1 MNHEY, CDR2 SMNVEV (reference sequence). After removal of 7 bases from V and 5 bases from J, the junction contained 12 bases not matched to a gene. CDR3 length: 15 residues.

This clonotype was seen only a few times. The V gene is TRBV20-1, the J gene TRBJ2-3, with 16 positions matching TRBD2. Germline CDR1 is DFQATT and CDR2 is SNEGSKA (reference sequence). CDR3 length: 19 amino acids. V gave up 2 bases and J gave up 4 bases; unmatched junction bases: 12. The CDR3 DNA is TGCAGTGCTAGATCGGCATATGGGACTAGCGGGAGGGCTGCAGATACGCAGTATTTT. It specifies CSARSAYGTSGRAADTQYF.

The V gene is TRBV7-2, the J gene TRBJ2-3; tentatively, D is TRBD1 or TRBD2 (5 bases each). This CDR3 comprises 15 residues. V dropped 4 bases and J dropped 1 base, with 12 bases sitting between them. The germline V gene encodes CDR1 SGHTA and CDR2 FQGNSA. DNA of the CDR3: TGTGCCAGCAGCTCGGCTGTGGGACGCACAGATACGCAGTATTTT. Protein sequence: CASSSAVGRTDTQYF. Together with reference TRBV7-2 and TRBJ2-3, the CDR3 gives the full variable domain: GAGVSQSPSNKVTEKGKDVELRCDPISGHTALYWYRQSLGQGLEFLIYFQGNSAPDKSGLPSDRFSAERTGGSVSTLTIQRTQQEDSAVYLCASSSAVGRTDTQYFGPGTRLTVL.

CDR3 sequence: CASSRKTGIANYGYTF. The CDR3 DNA is TGTGCCAGCAGCCGAAAGACAGGGATAGCTAACTATGGCTACACCTTC. This chain joins TRBV3-1 and TRBJ1-2, with 7 bases matching TRBD1. This CDR3 comprises 16 residues. After removal of 4 bases from V and 0 bases from J, the junction contained 8 bases not matched to a gene. In germline, CDR1 is LGHDT, CDR2 YNNKEL (reference sequence).

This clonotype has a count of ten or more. The chain's CDR3 is CASSASGTGDPSTEAFF. CDR3 nucleotide sequence: TGTGCCAGCAGTGCATCCGGGACAGGGGACCCTAGCACTGAAGCTTTCTTT. The chain couples TRBV27 to TRBJ1-1; TRBD1 matches 10 bases. The CDR3 covers 17 residues. Germline CDR1 and CDR2: MNHEY and SMNVEV (reference sequence). Trimming at V came to 5 bases and at J to 4 bases, leaving 13 bases not matched to a gene.

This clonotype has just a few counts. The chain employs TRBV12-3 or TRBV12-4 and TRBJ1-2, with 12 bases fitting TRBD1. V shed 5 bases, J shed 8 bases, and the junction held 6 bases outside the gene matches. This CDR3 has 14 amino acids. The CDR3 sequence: CASSVGTGGRGYTF. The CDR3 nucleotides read TGTGCCAGCAGTGTCGGGACAGGGGGCAGAGGCTACACCTTC.

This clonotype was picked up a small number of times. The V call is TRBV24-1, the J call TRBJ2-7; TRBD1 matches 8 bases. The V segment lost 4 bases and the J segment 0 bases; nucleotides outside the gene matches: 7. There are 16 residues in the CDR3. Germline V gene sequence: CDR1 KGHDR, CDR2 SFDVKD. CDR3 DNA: TGTGCCACCAGTGACCCCACAGGGGGGAGCTCCTACGAGCAGTACTTC. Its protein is CATSDPTGGSSYEQYF.

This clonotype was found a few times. DNA for the CDR3: TGTGCCAGCAGTTCGCGCTCGGGACTCCAAGAGACCCAGTACTTC. It specifies CASSSRSGLQETQYF. The V gene is TRBV12-3 or TRBV12-4, the J gene TRBJ2-5; TRBD2 might be the D (6 bases). V was cut by 4 bases and J by 1 base, with 13 bases left in between. CDR3 length: 15 residues.